This TCR beta chain was recovered during a study of control samples from healthy donors and cancer patients. Trimming took 3 bases from V and 7 from J, leaving 12 bases between them. CDR1 is SGHTA, CDR2 FQGNSA, per germline. The CDR3 is 13 residues long. Measured with immunoSEQ multiplex PCR; TCRdb has only the in-frame clones, and not every one. The profile shows approximately 97,000 clones, 92% of them singletons. The sequence came from a woman aged 18-29 years in good health. The sequenced sample consisted of blood. This chain uses TRBV7-2 with TRBJ2-5, with a tentative D call TRBD1 (6 bases). The CDR3, as DNA: TGTGCCAGCAGCTTGCCGACGGACAGGACCCAGTACTTC. Translating gives CASSLPTDRTQYF. Supplemented by reference TRBV7-2 and TRBJ2-5, the full variable domain reads GAGVSQSPSNKVTEKGKDVELRCDPISGHTALYWYRQSLGQGLEFLIYFQGNSAPDKSGLPSDRFSAERTGGSVSTLTIQRTQQEDSAVYLCASSLPTDRTQYFGPGTRLLVL.